This TCR beta chain emerged from a study of blood T cells in healthy people across ages. General observations from the study: Older age coincided with a roughly linear decline in TCR beta diversity per million T cells.

Per the germline V gene, CDR1 is MNHEY and CDR2 is SVGAGI. The CDR3 totals 14 residues. V was pared by 0 bases and J by 4 bases, with 9 bases between. Total RNA, at least 6 micrograms per sample, came from PBMCs. PCR was performed a second time for roughly 7 to 12 cycles using a sample-barcoded 5' primer and a J-beta primer mix. TCRdb reanalysed the 5' RACE reads using MiXCR and keeps one entry per CDR3 protein. The sample lists about 1,400,000 distinct CDR3 sequences; 45% to 70% were seen once. A word on this clonotype: What it binds is not known.

This chain joins TRBV6-5 and TRBJ1-1, with D unresolved. Sequencing was carried out using blood. This receptor was identified in a man between 18 and 29 years old in good health. CDR3 nucleotide sequence: TGTGCCAGCAGTTACTCGAACCGGTTCACTGAAGCTTTCTTT. Translating it yields CASSYSNRFTEAFF.